These T cell receptor beta chains were read from a single sample in a study of radiation and T cells in renal cell carcinoma. Libraries were prepared by immunoSEQ multiplex PCR; TCRdb keeps only in-frame clonotypes and omits some of them. The data contain some 76,000 clones, roughly 82% of them seen just once; the ten biggest clones take up approximately 5.4%. Here the sequenced sample was blood, taken from a patient whose treatment included radiotherapy and nephrectomy. These receptor sequences come from a man in his 60s with renal cell carcinoma. Both conserved end residues are part of each CDR3. The D gene is left open where the match is weak. The listing skips clone size in some rows; elsewhere it reads once, few, many or a size class.

TRBJ2-7,TRBV30,-,-,CAWSVRGGINEQYF,TGTGCCTGGAGTGTAAGGGGCGGGATAAACGAGCAGTACTTC
TRBJ1-6,TRBV13,-,-,CASSYESHNSPLHF,TGTGCCAGCAGCTACGAGAGCCATAATTCACCCCTCCACTTT
TRBJ2-2,TRBV25-1,-,-,CASSTPLGTTGELFF,TGTGCCAGCAGTACCCCCCTCGGGACAACCGGGGAGCTGTTTTTT
TRBJ2-2,TRBV10-3,-,-,CAISEPQSKGPRNTGELFF,TGTGCCATCAGTGAGCCACAGTCAAAGGGTCCAAGGAACACCGGGGAGCTGTTTTTT
TRBJ2-2,TRBV14,-,few,CASSQNTGLSTGELFF,TGTGCCAGCAGCCAGAACACGGGCCTTAGCACCGGGGAGCTGTTTTTT
TRBJ1-2,TRBV28,TRBD1,-,CASNIQGIYGYTF,TGTGCCAGCAACATACAGGGGATCTATGGCTACACCTTC
TRBJ2-5,TRBV28,TRBD1,once,CASGSPGQLWETQYF,TGTGCCAGCGGCTCGCCGGGACAGTTGTGGGAGACCCAGTACTTC
TRBJ2-2,TRBV10-1,TRBD2,-,CASSESGGSAGELFF,TGCGCCAGCAGTGAGTCTGGCGGGAGTGCCGGGGAGCTGTTTTTT
TRBJ2-7,TRBV7-9,TRBD1,few,CASSPGRRGFSYEQYF,TGTGCCAGCAGCCCGGGGCGCAGGGGGTTCTCCTACGAGCAGTACTTC
TRBJ2-2,TRBV11-2,-,few,CASSFGWGVTGELFF,TGTGCCAGCAGCTTCGGATGGGGCGTCACCGGGGAGCTGTTTTTT
TRBJ1-3,TRBV6-1,-,few,CASSELPGNLGNTIYF,TGTGCCAGCAGTGAGCTCCCAGGGAACCTTGGAAACACCATATATTTT
TRBJ1-4,TRBV2,-,few,CASSPGGAFEKLFF,TGTGCCAGCAGTCCTGGCGGGGCCTTTGAAAAACTGTTTTTT
TRBJ1-1,TRBV6-5,-,-,CASRITRGADTEAFF,TGTGCCAGCAGGATCACGCGGGGGGCTGACACTGAAGCTTTCTTT
TRBJ2-2,TRBV25-1,-,-,CASRDTGTGELFF,TGTGCCAGCAGAGATACGGGTACCGGGGAGCTGTTTTTT
TRBJ2-7,TRBV7-9,-,-,CASSLGRGSYEQYF,TGTGCCAGCAGCTTAGGTCGGGGGTCCTACGAGCAGTACTTC
TRBJ1-1,TRBV5-1,-,-,CASSLELSGQLEAFF,TGCGCCAGCAGCTTGGAATTATCTGGACAGCTTGAAGCTTTCTTT
TRBJ2-7,TRBV5-1,TRBD1,-,CASSPAGTALYEQYF,TGCGCCAGCAGCCCCGCCGGGACAGCTTTATACGAGCAGTACTTC
TRBJ2-1,TRBV7-2,-,once,CASSPLGTYNEQFF,TGTGCCAGCAGCCCGCTCGGTACCTACAATGAGCAGTTCTTC
TRBJ1-3,TRBV28,-,many,CASSQQLSTYF,TGTGCCAGCAGTCAACAGCTCTCAACCTATTTT
TRBJ1-2,TRBV5-4,TRBD1,few,CASSYTGDNGYTF,TGTGCCAGCAGCTATACAGGGGATAATGGCTACACCTTC
TRBJ2-1,TRBV4-2,-,-,CASSQVIPGVINEQFF,TGTGCCAGCAGCCAAGTTATACCGGGAGTAATCAATGAGCAGTTCTTC
TRBJ2-5,TRBV7-3,TRBD1,-,CATTTGLKVTRETQYF,TGTGCCACTACGACAGGGTTAAAGGTGACGAGAGAGACCCAGTACTTC
TRBJ2-1,TRBV27,-,-,CASSFRGLSPEQFF,TGTGCCAGCAGTTTCCGAGGACTATCACCTGAGCAGTTCTTC
TRBJ2-2,TRBV10-3,TRBD2,-,CAISVARGGNTGELFF,TGTGCCATCAGTGTGGCGCGGGGGGGGAACACCGGGGAGCTGTTTTTT
TRBJ2-5,TRBV7-9,TRBD1,few,CASRPTGGETQYF,TGTGCCAGCAGGCCTACAGGGGGCGAGACCCAGTACTTC
TRBJ1-1,TRBV10-3,-,-,CAISDHDGALNTEAFF,TGTGCCATCAGTGACCACGATGGGGCATTGAACACTGAAGCTTTCTTT
TRBJ2-7,TRBV28,-,-,CASGHDYEQYF,TGTGCCAGCGGACATGACTACGAGCAGTACTTC
TRBJ2-7,TRBV6-5,TRBD1,once,CASSPRQGTYEQYF,TGTGCCAGCAGTCCCAGACAGGGGACCTACGAGCAGTACTTC
TRBJ2-1,TRBV28,-,-,CASSFPLSSYNEQFF,TGTGCCAGCAGTTTCCCCCTGAGCTCCTACAATGAGCAGTTCTTC
TRBJ2-7,TRBV5-1,TRBD2,-,CASSLAVAGGAEQYF,TGCGCCAGCAGCTTGGCCGTAGCGGGAGGCGCCGAGCAGTACTTC
TRBJ2-2,TRBV15,TRBD2,-,CATSRIAGVNTGELFF,TGTGCCACCAGCAGAATAGCGGGAGTGAACACCGGGGAGCTGTTTTTT
TRBJ2-2,TRBV5-1,-,-,CASSLGTLNTGELFF,TGCGCCAGCAGCCTAGGGACGCTGAACACCGGGGAGCTGTTTTTT
TRBJ2-7,TRBV6-6,-,-,CASSYRQQPPYEQYF,TGTGCCAGCAGTTACCGGCAGCAACCCCCCTACGAGCAGTACTTC
TRBJ2-6,TRBV13,-,-,CASSRTVVGGANVLTF,TGTGCCAGCAGCCGGACGGTCGTCGGTGGGGCCAACGTCCTGACTTTC
TRBJ2-1,TRBV4-1,TRBD2,-,CASREEASGPYNEQFF,TGCGCCAGCAGGGAGGAGGCTAGCGGCCCTTACAATGAGCAGTTCTTC
TRBJ2-3,TRBV5-6,TRBD1,-,CASSPGQLITDTQYF,TGTGCCAGCAGCCCGGGACAGCTAATCACAGATACGCAGTATTTT
TRBJ2-5,TRBV14,-,few,CASSYRSRETQYF,TGTGCCAGCAGCTACAGGAGCAGAGAGACCCAGTACTTC
TRBJ1-2,TRBV19,-,-,CASSIEAANYGYTF,TGTGCCAGTAGTATTGAGGCAGCTAACTATGGCTACACCTTC
TRBJ1-5,TRBV5-1,TRBD1,-,CASSMGQPGNQPQHF,TGCGCCAGCAGCATGGGACAGCCGGGCAATCAGCCCCAGCATTTT
TRBJ2-5,TRBV11-3,-,few,CASSQSSQETQYF,TGTGCCAGCAGCCAATCAAGTCAAGAGACCCAGTACTTC
TRBJ2-7,TRBV27,-,-,CASSFQGRYEQYF,TGTGCCAGCAGTTTTCAGGGGCGCTACGAGCAGTACTTC
TRBJ2-1,TRBV9,TRBD2,-,CASSPTEGSGNYNEQFF,TGTGCCAGCAGCCCAACCGAGGGTAGCGGGAACTACAATGAGCAGTTCTTC
TRBJ1-1,TRBV11-2,-,-,CASSYSSPGTEAFF,TGTGCCAGCAGCTATTCTTCACCGGGCACTGAAGCTTTCTTT
TRBJ2-2,TRBV11-3,-,-,CASHGRSGELFF,TGTGCCAGCCACGGACGCAGCGGGGAGCTGTTTTTT
TRBJ2-1,TRBV30,-,-,CAWSVWRDEQFF,TGTGCCTGGAGTGTGTGGCGGGATGAGCAGTTCTTC
TRBJ1-1,TRBV6-5,-,-,CASSYGQVNTEAFF,TGTGCCAGCAGTTACGGGCAGGTCAACACTGAAGCTTTCTTT
TRBJ2-2,TRBV19,-,-,CASNRDRNTGELFF,TGTGCCAGTAACAGGGATCGGAACACCGGGGAGCTGTTTTTT
TRBJ2-7,TRBV9,-,once,CASSVDTGYEQYF,TGTGCCAGCAGCGTAGACACAGGCTACGAGCAGTACTTC
TRBJ2-3,TRBV10-1,TRBD1,once,CATGQGGTDTQYF,TGCGCCACAGGACAGGGCGGGACAGATACGCAGTATTTT